This entry concerns a single TCR beta chain. The sample belongs to a study of blood T cell repertoires in COVID-19. Background on the study: The study drew acute and convalescent COVID-19 samples from the United States, Italy and Spain.

Profiling relied on immunoSEQ multiplex PCR, and the TCRdb table lists in-frame clones only, not all of them. The sample carries roughly 120,000 clones, around 77% recorded once. The CDR3 has 16 amino acids. V was cut by 3 bases and J by 4 bases, with 19 bases left in between. Per germline, CDR1 SGHNT and CDR2 YYREEE (reference sequence). The chain uses TRBV5-4 and TRBJ1-2, with a possible D match to TRBD1 (6 bases). The sample taken for sequencing was peripheral blood. The clonotype originates from a human donor in a cohort sampled during active COVID-19. In DNA, the CDR3 is TGTGCCAGCAGCTCACCGGCGGGGGGGCTTGTCTATGGCTACACCTTC. This gives the protein CASSSPAGGLVYGYTF. Supplemented by reference TRBV5-4 and TRBJ1-2, the full variable domain reads ETGVTQSPTHLIKTRGQQVTLRCSSQSGHNTVSWYQQALGQGPQFIFQYYREEENGRGNFPPRFSGLQFPNYSSELNVNALELDDSALYLCASSSPAGGLVYGYTFGSGTRLTVV.